The following is a T cell receptor (beta chain) sequence with its context. Its cognate antigen is unknown. Relapse was seen in all patients after autologous stem cell transplantation, and brentuximab vedotin exposure was variable. These data belong to a study of PD-1 blockade in classical Hodgkin lymphoma. Study-level points and caveats: CD4+ TCR diversity climbed significantly by C4D1, unlike CD8+ TCR diversity. Nivolumab initiation under 1 year post-ASCT meant exclusion.

Sequencing was performed with immunoSEQ multiplex PCR; in TCRdb, only in-frame clones are kept and a portion is missing. The sample lists 15,000 to 16,000 clones; approximately 88% were seen once. The TCR originated in a human donor with classical Hodgkin lymphoma. The source material was peripheral blood mononuclear cells (PBMCs), sampled before the second cycle of nivolumab.

The CDR3 reads CASSRPGAREGYTF. Here the CDR3 DNA reads TGTGCCAGCAGCCGACCCGGAGCAAGGGAGGGCTACACCTTC. This chain joins TRBV2 and TRBJ1-2; D unresolved. Germline V lookup: CDR1 SNHLY, CDR2 FYNNEI. The V end was cut by 6 bases, the J end by 8 bases, with 19 bases between. This CDR3 spans 14 amino acids.